These T cell receptor beta chains were read from a single sample in a study of shared T cell receptors in the human thymus. Profiling relied on immunoSEQ multiplex PCR, and the TCRdb table lists in-frame clones only, not all of them. This table has about 660,000 clones, approximately 90% appearing once. These data were likewise used in another study, on human thymus T cells.

The source material was thymocytes. All receptors derive from a boy under two years old with a congenital heart defect. CDR3s include the opening cysteine and the closing phenylalanine or tryptophan. Fields, in order: clone size, D gene, J gene, V gene, CDR3 protein, CDR3 DNA. A D gene is named only where the DNA matches it firmly. Clone size is given for some rows only: seen once, a few or many times, or a class if the clone is expanded.

.	TRBD1	TRBJ1-2	TRBV2	CASSIGTGDGYTF	TGTGCCAGCAGCATAGGGACAGGTGATGGCTACACCTTC
.	.	TRBJ2-7	TRBV10-3	CAISESRGGEQYF	TGTGCCATCAGTGAGTCGCGAGGAGGCGAGCAGTACTTC
once	.	TRBJ2-7	TRBV6-6	CASSSDLSSYEQYF	TGTGCCAGCAGCTCCGACTTAAGCTCCTACGAGCAGTACTTC
.	TRBD2	TRBJ2-5	TRBV4-1	CASSQESGGGMETQYF	TGCGCCAGCAGCCAAGAGTCGGGAGGGGGGATGGAGACCCAGTACTTC
.	.	TRBJ2-7	TRBV7-9	CASSPVRGSTAPTYEQYF	TGTGCCAGCAGCCCCGTTAGGGGCTCGACAGCCCCGACCTACGAGCAGTACTTC
.	.	TRBJ1-4	TRBV6-5	CASSYLGGVGVKLFF	TGTGCCAGCAGTTACTTAGGAGGCGTTGGAGTAAAACTGTTTTTT
.	TRBD2	TRBJ2-7	TRBV4-3	CASSQGFEEGLAGGQYEQYF	TGCGCCAGCAGCCAAGGATTTGAGGAGGGACTAGCGGGAGGACAATACGAGCAGTACTTC
.	TRBD2	TRBJ2-1	TRBV11-2	CASSFRSGSRNEQFF	TGTGCCAGCAGCTTCCGGAGCGGGAGTAGGAATGAGCAGTTCTTC
.	TRBD2	TRBJ2-3	TRBV5-1	CASSLISGTTDTQYF	TGCGCCAGCAGCTTGATAAGCGGGACCACAGATACGCAGTATTTT
.	.	TRBJ1-4	TRBV30	CAWSPRQETNEKLFF	TGTGCCTGGAGTCCACGACAGGAAACTAATGAAAAACTGTTTTTT
.	TRBD2	TRBJ2-1	TRBV4-3	CASSQDRASGFNEQFF	TGCGCCAGCAGCCAAGATAGGGCTAGCGGGTTTAATGAGCAGTTCTTC
.	TRBD2	TRBJ2-7	TRBV5-4	CASSPSGLADYEQYF	TGTGCCAGCAGCCCTTCGGGACTAGCGGACTACGAGCAGTACTTC
few	.	TRBJ1-1	TRBV20-1	CSALEGTEAFF	TGCAGTGCTCTCGAGGGCACTGAAGCTTTCTTT
once	TRBD2	TRBJ2-5	TRBV6-6	CASRLAGRETQYF	TGTGCCAGCCGACTAGCGGGTAGGGAGACCCAGTACTTC
.	TRBD2	TRBJ2-1	TRBV19	CASTPGTSGRPPYNEQFF	TGTGCCAGTACGCCGGGGACTAGCGGGAGGCCCCCCTACAATGAGCAGTTCTTC
.	TRBD2	TRBJ2-1	TRBV27	CASSLWTSGTINEQFF	TGTGCCAGCAGTTTATGGACTAGCGGGACTATTAATGAGCAGTTCTTC
.	TRBD2	TRBJ2-7	TRBV14	CASSHVGGYEQYF	TGTGCCAGCAGCCACGTGGGGGGGTACGAGCAGTACTTC
once	.	TRBJ2-7	TRBV2	CASSSTSYEQYF	TGTGCCAGCAGTTCCACTTCCTACGAGCAGTACTTC
.	TRBD1	TRBJ1-1	TRBV6-1	CASSAAGGRTEAFF	TGTGCCAGCAGTGCTGCAGGGGGTCGCACTGAAGCTTTCTTT
.	TRBD1	TRBJ2-1	TRBV12-5	CASGLGDRQGWRGSDNEQFF	TGTGCTAGTGGTTTGGGAGATCGACAGGGGTGGCGGGGCTCCGACAATGAGCAGTTCTTC